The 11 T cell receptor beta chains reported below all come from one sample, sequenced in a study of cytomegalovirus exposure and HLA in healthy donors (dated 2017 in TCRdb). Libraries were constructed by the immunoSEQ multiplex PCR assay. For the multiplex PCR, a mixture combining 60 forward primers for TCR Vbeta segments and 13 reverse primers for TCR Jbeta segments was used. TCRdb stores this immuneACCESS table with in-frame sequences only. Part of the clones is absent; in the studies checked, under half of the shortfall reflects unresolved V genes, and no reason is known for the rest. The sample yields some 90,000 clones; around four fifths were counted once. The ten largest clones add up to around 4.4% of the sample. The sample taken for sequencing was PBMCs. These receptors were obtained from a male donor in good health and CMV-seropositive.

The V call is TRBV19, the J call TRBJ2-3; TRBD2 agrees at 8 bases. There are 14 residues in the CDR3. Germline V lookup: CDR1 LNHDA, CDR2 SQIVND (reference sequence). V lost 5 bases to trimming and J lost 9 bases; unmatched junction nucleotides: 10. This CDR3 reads CASSELSGSGTQYF. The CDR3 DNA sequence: TGTGCCAGTAGTGAACTAAGCGGGAGCGGAACGCAGTATTTT. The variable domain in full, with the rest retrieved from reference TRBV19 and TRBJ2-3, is DGGITQSPKYLFRKEGQNVTLSCEQNLNHDAMYWYRQDPGQGLRLIYYSQIVNDFQKGDIAEGYSVSREKKESFPLTVTSAQKNPTAFYLCASSELSGSGTQYFGPGTRLTVL.

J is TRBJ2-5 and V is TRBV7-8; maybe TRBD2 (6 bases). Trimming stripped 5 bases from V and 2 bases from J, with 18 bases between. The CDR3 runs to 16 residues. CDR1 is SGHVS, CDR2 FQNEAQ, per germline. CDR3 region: CASSRSGGVGQETQYF. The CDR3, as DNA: TGTGCCAGCAGCCGAAGCGGCGGGGTGGGACAAGAGACCCAGTACTTC. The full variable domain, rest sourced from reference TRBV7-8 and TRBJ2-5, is GAGVSQSPRYKVAKRGQDVALRCDPISGHVSLFWYQQALGQGPEFLTYFQNEAQLDKSGLPSDRFFAERPEGSVSTLKIQRTQQEDSAVYLCASSRSGGVGQETQYFGPGTRLLVL.

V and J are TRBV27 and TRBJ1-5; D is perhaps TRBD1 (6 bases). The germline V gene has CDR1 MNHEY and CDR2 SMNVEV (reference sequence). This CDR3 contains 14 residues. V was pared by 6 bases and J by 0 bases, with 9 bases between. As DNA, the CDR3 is TGTGCCAGCAGACAGGGCAATAGCAATCAGCCCCAGCATTTT. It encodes CASRQGNSNQPQHF.

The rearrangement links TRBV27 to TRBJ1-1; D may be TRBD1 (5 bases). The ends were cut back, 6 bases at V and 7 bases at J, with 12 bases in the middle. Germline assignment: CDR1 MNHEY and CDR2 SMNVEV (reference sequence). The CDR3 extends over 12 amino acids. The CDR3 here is CASRGTGGEAFF. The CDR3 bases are TGTGCCAGCAGAGGGACCGGGGGTGAAGCTTTCTTT.

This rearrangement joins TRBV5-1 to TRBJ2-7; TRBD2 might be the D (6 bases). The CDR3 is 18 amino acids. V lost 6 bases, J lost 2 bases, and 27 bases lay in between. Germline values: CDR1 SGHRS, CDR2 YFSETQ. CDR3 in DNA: TGCGCCAGCACCCCCTGGTGGGGGGACCTAGCGAGTACCTACGAGCAGTACTTC. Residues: CASTPWWGDLASTYEQYF.

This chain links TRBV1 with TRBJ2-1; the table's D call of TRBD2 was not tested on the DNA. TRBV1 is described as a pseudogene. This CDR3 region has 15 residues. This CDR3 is CTSSQDPGLNNEQFF. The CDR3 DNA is TGCACCAGCAGCCAAGATCCGGGACTAAACAATGAGCAGTTCTTC.

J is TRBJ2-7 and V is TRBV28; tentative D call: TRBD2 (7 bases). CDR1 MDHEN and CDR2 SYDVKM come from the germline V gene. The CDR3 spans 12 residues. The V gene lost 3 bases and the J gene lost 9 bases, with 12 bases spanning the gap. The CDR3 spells CASSFGGAGQYF. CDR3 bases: TGTGCCAGCAGTTTTGGGGGGGCAGGGCAGTACTTC.

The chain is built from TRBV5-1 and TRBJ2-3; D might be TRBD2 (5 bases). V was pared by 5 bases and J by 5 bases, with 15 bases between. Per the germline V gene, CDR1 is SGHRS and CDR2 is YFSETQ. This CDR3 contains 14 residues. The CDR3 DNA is TGCGCCAGCAGATCGAACCTAGGAGGAGATACGCAGTATTTT. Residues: CASRSNLGGDTQYF.

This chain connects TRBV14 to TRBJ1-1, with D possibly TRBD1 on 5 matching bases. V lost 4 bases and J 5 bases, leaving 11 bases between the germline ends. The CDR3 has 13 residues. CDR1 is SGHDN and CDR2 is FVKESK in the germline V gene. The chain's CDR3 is CASSPERGTEAFF. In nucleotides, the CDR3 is TGTGCCAGCAGCCCGGAAAGGGGTACTGAAGCTTTCTTT.

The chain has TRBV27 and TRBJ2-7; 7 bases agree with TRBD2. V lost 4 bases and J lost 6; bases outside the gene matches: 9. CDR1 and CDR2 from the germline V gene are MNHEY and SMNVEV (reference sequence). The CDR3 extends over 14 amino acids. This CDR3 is CASSSGLDGGEQYF. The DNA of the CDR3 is TGTGCCAGCAGTTCAGGACTAGATGGGGGCGAGCAGTACTTC.

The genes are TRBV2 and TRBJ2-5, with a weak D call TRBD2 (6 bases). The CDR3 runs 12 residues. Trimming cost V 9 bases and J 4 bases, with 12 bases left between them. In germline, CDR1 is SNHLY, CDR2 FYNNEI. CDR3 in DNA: TGTGCCAGTGCGACTAGTACAGAGACCCAGTACTTC. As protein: CASATSTETQYF. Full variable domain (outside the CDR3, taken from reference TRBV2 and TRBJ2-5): EPEVTQTPSHQVTQMGQEVILRCVPISNHLYFYWYRQILGQKVEFLVSFYNNEISEKSEIFDDQFSVERPDGSNFTLKIRSTKLEDSAMYFCASATSTETQYFGPGTRLLVL.